This TCR beta chain was sequenced during a study of response to subunit inactivated influenza vaccine (dated by TCRdb to between 2018 and 2020). General notes on the study: To follow how T cells responded to a trivalent subunit inactivated influenza vaccine, the researchers relied on deep quantitative profiling of the T cell receptor repertoire. Broader findings and caveats from the paper: According to the authors, only a limited number of new T cells may be recruited by each seasonal influenza vaccination.

Library preparation used RT-PCR. The sequencing machine was an Illumina HiSeq 2500. The public sequencing data were trimmed at Q25 with fastp and processed into clonotypes with MiXCR by TCRdb, which kept only in-frame beta chains. Records with the same CDR3 protein are collapsed into one entry carrying the most frequent genes and DNA. The sample profile shows 750,000 to 850,000 distinct CDR3 sequences; roughly 18% of them were found once. The ten largest make up approximately 10% of the sample. According to the germline V gene (reference sequence), CDR1 reads DFQATT and CDR2 reads SNEGSKA. The junction carries 16 bases between V and J, which are trimmed by 6 bases and 9 bases respectively. The CDR3, from cysteine to phenylalanine, totals 12 residues. Kept here is only the CDR3 DNA, which spans 36 bases and is read in frame from base 1. This clonotype was observed a few times. Which antigen it targets is not known. Base qualities were left out, and no much larger clone turns up one base away.

The sample consisted of PBMCs from blood, taken approximately 5 days after vaccination. The chain was built from TRBV20-1 and TRBJ2-3; D gene: possibly TRBD1, on 5 matching bases. The sequence derives from a middle-aged man who received an inactivated influenza vaccine. Donor details come from another sample of the same person, matched by shared clones. The CDR3 protein is CSAPQGGTTQYF. At the DNA level, the sequence is TGCAGTGCCCCCCAGGGCGGCACGACGCAGTATTTT.